This TCR beta chain was obtained from a study of blood T cell repertoires in COVID-19. At the level of the study: COVID-19 samples, acute and convalescent, were from the United States, Italy and Spain. T cells, B-cell-depleted T cells, or PBMCs supplied cDNA or gDNA.

In the original workflow: For nucleated cells, counts were estimated from reference gene primer amplification. Only in-frame clones appear in the TCRdb table, and some are missing; sequencing was by immunoSEQ multiplex PCR. The V and J calls and clone size were taken over from that table, and D and trimming were inferred from the DNA. The sample carries under 200,000 clones, roughly nine tenths recorded once. V was cut by 5 bases and J by 0 bases, with 19 bases left in between. The CDR3 is 17 amino acids. The germline V gene encodes CDR1 LNHDA and CDR2 SQIVND (reference sequence). Input material: peripheral blood. The J gene is TRBJ1-1, the V gene TRBV19; no reliable D call. This TCR derives from a man aged 55 to 70 with active or convalescent COVID-19. For the CDR3, the DNA is TGTGCCAGTAGTGTTGGTTGGCACCGCATCCTGAACACTGAAGCTTTCTTT. It is translated as CASSVGWHRILNTEAFF.